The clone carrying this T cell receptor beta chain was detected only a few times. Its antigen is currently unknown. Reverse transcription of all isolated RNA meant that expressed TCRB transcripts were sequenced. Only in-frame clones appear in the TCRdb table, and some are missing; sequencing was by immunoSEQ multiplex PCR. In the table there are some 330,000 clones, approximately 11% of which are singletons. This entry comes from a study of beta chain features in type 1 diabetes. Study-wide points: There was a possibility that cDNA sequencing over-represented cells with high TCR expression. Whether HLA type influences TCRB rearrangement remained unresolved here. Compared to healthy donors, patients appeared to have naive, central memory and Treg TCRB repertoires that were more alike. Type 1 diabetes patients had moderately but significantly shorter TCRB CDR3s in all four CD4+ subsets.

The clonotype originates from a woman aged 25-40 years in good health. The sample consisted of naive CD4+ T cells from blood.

The CDR3 protein is CSVIGTVNTEAFF. As DNA, the CDR3 is TGCAGCGTTATCGGGACAGTCAACACTGAAGCTTTCTTT. The chain links TRBV29-1 to TRBJ1-1; TRBD1 agrees at 7 bases. The CDR3 consists of 13 residues. Per germline, CDR1 SQVTM and CDR2 ANQGSEA. The trim removed 5 bases at V and 2 bases at J, leaving 5 bases unmatched.